The 21 T cell receptor beta chains below come from one sample, sequenced in a study of cytomegalovirus exposure and HLA in healthy donors (dated by TCRdb to 2016 to 2017). The library came from the immunoSEQ multiplex PCR assay. Sourced from immuneACCESS, this table was stored by TCRdb with only in-frame sequences that have V and J called. A share of the clones is absent; for the studies checked, an unresolved V gene accounts for under half, and the remainder has no known explanation. This sample lists approximately 56,000 clones; approximately 90% were detected once. Jointly, the top ten make up 1.1% of the sample. Sequenced sample: PBMCs. The receptors come from a man between 18 and 35 years old in good health and CMV-seronegative.

The chain links TRBV6-4 to TRBJ2-3; 8 nucleotides match TRBD2. Germline lookup yields CDR1 MRHNA and CDR2 SNTAGT. This CDR3 is 14 amino acids long. V dropped 6 bases and J dropped 2; count of bases not matched to a gene: 4. The CDR3 nucleotides are TGTGCCAGCAGCTTAGCGGGACTCACAGATACGCAGTATTTT. Protein: CASSLAGLTDTQYF.

V usage is TRBV2 and J usage is TRBJ2-3; no reliable D call. V was clipped by 1 base and J by 0 bases, with 11 bases between them. The germline CDR1 and CDR2 sequences are SNHLY and FYNNEI. The CDR3 runs to 16 residues. This chain's CDR3 is CASSEGGGWSTDTQYF. CDR3 bases: TGTGCCAGCAGTGAAGGAGGTGGGTGGAGCACAGATACGCAGTATTTT.

V and J are TRBV5-1 and TRBJ2-1; D remains ambiguous. The CDR3 extends over 15 amino acids. Germline assignment: CDR1 SGHRS and CDR2 YFSETQ. Deletions cut 2 bases from V and 5 bases from J, with 14 bases between. DNA of the CDR3: TGCGCCAGCAGCTTCGGCGAAGTGGAGAACAATGAGCAGTTCTTC. Residues: CASSFGEVENNEQFF.

This chain connects TRBV10-3 to TRBJ2-7; D is perhaps TRBD2 (6 bases). The CDR3 sequence is 14 residues long. Trimming left V 0 bases short and J 7 bases short, with 13 bases between. CDR1 is ENHRY and CDR2 is SYGVKD in the germline V gene. CDR3 nucleotides: TGTGCCATCAGTGAGTCAACAGAACTAGCAGAGCAGTACTTC. This encodes CAISESTELAEQYF.

CDR3 sequence: CASSLTFELHTGELFF. In DNA, the CDR3 is TGCGCCAGCAGCCTTACTTTTGAACTGCACACCGGGGAGCTGTTTTTT. The chain carries TRBV4-3 and TRBJ2-2; no definite D call. Trimming cost V 4 bases and J 3 bases, with 15 bases left between them. The CDR3 runs 16 residues. Germline CDR1 is LGHNA and CDR2 is YSLEER.

The chain is built from TRBV23-1 and TRBJ2-7; D call uncertain. TRBV23-1 is treated as an ORF (open reading frame) with a function not yet certain. Trimming shortened V by 2 bases and J by 0 bases, and 8 bases separated the two germline ends. The length of the CDR3 is 14 residues. The CDR3 coding sequence is TGCGCCAGCAGTCAAAACGTGAGCTCCTACGAGCAGTACTTC. This translates into CASSQNVSSYEQYF.

In its sample, this clone was seen once. The gene calls are TRBV7-9 and TRBJ2-3, with 9 bases fitting TRBD1. Germline CDR1 is SEHNR and CDR2 is FQNEAQ (reference sequence). V was clipped by 10 bases and J by 5 bases; unmatched bases: 10. This CDR3 contains 14 residues. The CDR3 coding sequence is TGTGCCATCTCCGGGACAGGGCCACTAGATACGCAGTATTTT. This sequence encodes CAISGTGPLDTQYF. Based on the CDR3 plus reference TRBV7-9 and TRBJ2-3, the full variable domain is DTGVSQNPRHKITKRGQNVTFRCDPISEHNRLYWYRQTLGQGPEFLTYFQNEAQLEKSRLLSDRFSAERPKGSFSTLEIQRTEQGDSAMYLCAISGTGPLDTQYFGPGTRLTVL.

This clone has just one count. This sequence joins TRBV6-1 and TRBJ2-5, with D perhaps matching TRBD1 (5 bases). Germline V gene data show CDR1 as MNHNS and CDR2 as SASEGT. The CDR3 is made up of 16 amino acids. With 4 bases removed from V and 2 bases from J, the gap between germline ends came to 17 bases. CDR3 DNA: TGTGCCAGCAGTGGCAGGGTGGCAGTTGGACAAGAGACCCAGTACTTC. This gives the protein CASSGRVAVGQETQYF.

This clone was seen just once. This rearrangement joins TRBV19 to TRBJ2-2, with D unclear. Looked up from germline, CDR1 is LNHDA and CDR2 is SQIVND (reference sequence). The CDR3 runs to 13 residues. The V and J ends lost 7 bases and 1 base respectively, with 7 bases between them. The CDR3, as DNA: TGTGCCAGTAAGTTAGAGAACACCGGGGAGCTGTTTTTT. Amino acid sequence: CASKLENTGELFF.

This clone showed up just once. J is TRBJ2-7 and V is TRBV7-3; possibly TRBD1 for D (5 bases). CDR3 length: 15 residues. Germline CDR1 SGHTA, CDR2 FQGTGA. V lost 2 bases to trimming and J lost 3 bases, with 14 bases between them. The CDR3 here is CASSLFTGEVYEQYF. CDR3 sequence (DNA): TGTGCCAGCAGCTTATTCACAGGTGAAGTCTACGAGCAGTACTTC.

The chain carries TRBV5-1 and TRBJ2-3; TRBD1 aligns across 10 bases. The CDR3 has 15 residues. Germline V lookup: CDR1 SGHRS, CDR2 YFSETQ. Unmatched junction bases numbered 13, after V lost 5 bases and J lost 10 bases. The DNA for the CDR3 is TGCGCCAGCAGAGGGTCGACAGGGGGCGGATTAGCGCAGTATTTT. Translating it yields CASRGSTGGGLAQYF.

The rearrangement joins TRBV2 to TRBJ2-5; 9 bases are shared with TRBD1. CDR1 and CDR2 from the germline V gene are SNHLY and FYNNEI. The CDR3 spans 14 residues. Trimming cost V 4 bases and J 4 bases; bases outside gene matches: 4. DNA of the CDR3: TGTGCCAGCAGTGTCCTGGGACAGGGAGAGACCCAGTACTTC. This sequence encodes CASSVLGQGETQYF.

J is TRBJ1-1 and V is TRBV29-1; possible D gene TRBD1, 6 bases. Germline V gene sequence: CDR1 SQVTM, CDR2 ANQGSEA. There are 16 residues in the CDR3. V lost 0 bases and J lost 3, with 17 bases in between. This CDR3 reads CSVEDPRAGVDTEAFF. CDR3 in DNA: TGCAGCGTTGAAGATCCTCGGGCAGGGGTGGACACTGAAGCTTTCTTT. The entire variable domain, with the rest obtained from reference TRBV29-1 and TRBJ1-1, is as follows: SAVISQKPSRDICQRGTSLTIQCQVDSQVTMMFWYRQQPGQSLTLIATANQGSEATYESGFVIDKFPISRPNLTFSTLTVSNMSPEDSSIYLCSVEDPRAGVDTEAFFGQGTRLTVV.

The chain links TRBV5-6 to TRBJ2-1; TRBD2 matches at 13 bases. The CDR3 is made up of 17 amino acids. CDR1 and CDR2 from the germline V gene are SGHDT and YYEEEE. The junction had 7 bases not matched to a gene; V was cut back by 4 bases and J by 3 bases. This CDR3 is CASSALAGGSYYNEQFF. The CDR3 nucleotides are TGTGCCAGCAGCGCACTAGCGGGGGGGTCATACTACAATGAGCAGTTCTTC.

Details on this clone: Other DNA sequences from this sample encode an identical CDR3 as well. The chain employs TRBV5-1 and TRBJ2-7; a weak D match, TRBD2 (6 bases). V gave up 1 base and J gave up 6 bases, with 8 bases separating them. Germline CDR1 is SGHRS and CDR2 is YFSETQ. This CDR3 is built from 12 residues. CDR3 sequence reads: CASSLRGGEQYF. The CDR3 nucleotides read TGCGCCAGCAGCTTGCGGGGAGGCGAGCAGTACTTC.

Here the CDR3 reads CASSVGGLAGDGYNEQFF. The CDR3 DNA follows: TGTGCCAGCAGCGTAGGGGGACTAGCGGGAGACGGGTACAATGAGCAGTTCTTC. The chain couples TRBV9 to TRBJ2-1; 14 bases align to TRBD2. V lost 0 bases, J lost 4 bases, and 6 bases stayed unmatched. Germline V gene lookup returns CDR1 SGDLS and CDR2 YYNGEE. The CDR3 extends over 18 amino acids.

In nucleotides, the CDR3 is TGTGCCAGCAGACTCAGGGGGAAGACTGAAGCTTTCTTT. Translated: CASRLRGKTEAFF. The genes are TRBV5-4 and TRBJ1-1; the match to TRBD1 covers 7 bases. CDR1 SGHNT and CDR2 YYREEE come from the germline V gene (reference sequence). This CDR3 region has 13 residues. V was pared by 5 bases and J by 5 bases, with 6 bases of the junction left unmatched.

V is TRBV6-4 and J is TRBJ1-5, with D perhaps TRBD1 (6 bases). The CDR3 has 12 amino acids. Germline CDR1 MRHNA, CDR2 SNTAGT. The CDR3 loop is CFEGGANQPQHF. Written as DNA, the CDR3 is TGTTTTGAAGGGGGGGCTAATCAGCCCCAGCATTTT.

The chain combines TRBV7-9 with TRBJ2-7; 8 bases are a match to TRBD1. The junction had 2 bases not matched to a gene; V was cut back by 8 bases and J by 2 bases. CDR3 length: 12 residues. The V gene's germline CDR1 is SEHNR and CDR2 FQNEAQ (reference sequence). Written as DNA, the CDR3 is TGTGCCAGCCGACAGGGGACCTACGAGCAGTACTTC. Translation gives CASRQGTYEQYF.

The chain carries TRBV4-3 and TRBJ2-5, with 12 bases that match TRBD2. Germline V gene lookup returns CDR1 LGHNA and CDR2 YSLEER. CDR3 size: 16 residues. V shed 0 bases and J 4 bases; nucleotides not matched to a gene: 3. Here the CDR3 reads CASSQEGLAGIETQYF. The CDR3 region has the DNA TGCGCCAGCAGCCAAGAAGGACTAGCGGGAATAGAGACCCAGTACTTC.

The chain is built from TRBV6-4 and TRBJ2-1, with D hard to call. The germline gives CDR1 MRHNA, CDR2 SNTAGT. There are 13 residues in the CDR3. V shed 0 bases and J shed 6 bases, with 6 bases lying between them. The DNA for the CDR3 is TGTGCCAGCAGTGACTCCGCGGTCAATGAGCAGTTCTTC. It is translated as CASSDSAVNEQFF.